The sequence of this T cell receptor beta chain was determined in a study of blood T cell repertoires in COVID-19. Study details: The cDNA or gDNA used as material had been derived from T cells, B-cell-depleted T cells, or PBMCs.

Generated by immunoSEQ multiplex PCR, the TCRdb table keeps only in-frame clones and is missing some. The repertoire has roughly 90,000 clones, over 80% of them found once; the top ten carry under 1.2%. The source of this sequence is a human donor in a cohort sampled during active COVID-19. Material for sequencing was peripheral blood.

In nucleotides, the CDR3 is TGCGCCAGCAGCCCTACCGTGACCCTAGGCTCCTACGAGCAGTACTTC. Its protein is CASSPTVTLGSYEQYF. This chain links TRBV4-1 with TRBJ2-7; D is unresolved. The CDR3 consists of 16 residues. The V and J ends lost 4 bases and 0 bases respectively, with 16 bases between them. Germline values: CDR1 MGHRA, CDR2 YSYEKL.